What follows describes a single TCR beta chain. Seattle participants joined during active infection and were tracked over time. The source of the sample is a study of blood T cell repertoires in COVID-19. Study-level background: Material from acute and convalescent COVID-19 was sourced from the United States, Italy and Spain. From T cells, B-cell-depleted T cells, or PBMCs came the material, which was cDNA or gDNA.

Authors' analysis steps: Amplification with reference gene primers provided the estimates of nucleated cell counts. Method: immunoSEQ multiplex PCR; TCRdb's copy keeps in-frame clones and lacks some. V and J calls and clone size come straight from that table; D and trimming were deduced from the DNA. The sample holds some 190,000 clones, about 85% seen once. V lost 4 bases to trimming and J lost 8 bases, with 8 bases between them. CDR3 length: 11 residues. Material: peripheral blood. This chain uses TRBV12-3 or TRBV12-4 with TRBJ1-1; D may be TRBD1 (5 bases). The TCR sequence derives from a man older than 75 with COVID-19, enrolled during active disease. The CDR3 bases are TGTGCCAGCAGTTCAGGGATGGAAGCTTTCTTT. Its protein is CASSSGMEAFF.